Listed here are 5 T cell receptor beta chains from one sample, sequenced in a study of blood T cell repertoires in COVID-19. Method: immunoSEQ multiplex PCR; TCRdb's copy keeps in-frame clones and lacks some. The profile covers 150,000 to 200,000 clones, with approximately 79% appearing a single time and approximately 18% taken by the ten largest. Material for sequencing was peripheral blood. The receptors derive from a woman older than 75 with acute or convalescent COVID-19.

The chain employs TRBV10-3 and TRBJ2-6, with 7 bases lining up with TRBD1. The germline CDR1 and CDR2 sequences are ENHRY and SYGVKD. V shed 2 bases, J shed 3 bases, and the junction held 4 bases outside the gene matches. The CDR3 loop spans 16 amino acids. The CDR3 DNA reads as TGTGCCATCAGTGAGGCAACAGGGGTTGGGGCCAACGTCCTGACTTTC. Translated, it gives CAISEATGVGANVLTF.

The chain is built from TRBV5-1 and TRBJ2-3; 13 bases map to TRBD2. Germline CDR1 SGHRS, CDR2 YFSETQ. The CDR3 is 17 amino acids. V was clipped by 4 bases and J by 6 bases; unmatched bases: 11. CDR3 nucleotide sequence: TGCGCCAGCAGCCAAGGACTAGCGGGAGCTATACTGGATACGCAGTATTTT. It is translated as CASSQGLAGAILDTQYF.

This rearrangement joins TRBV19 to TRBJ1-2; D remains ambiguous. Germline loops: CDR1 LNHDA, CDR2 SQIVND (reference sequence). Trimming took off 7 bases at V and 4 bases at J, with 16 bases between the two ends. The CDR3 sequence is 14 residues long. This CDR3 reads CASTPVGQLYGYTF. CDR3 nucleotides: TGTGCCAGTACCCCAGTTGGGCAGCTCTATGGCTACACCTTC.

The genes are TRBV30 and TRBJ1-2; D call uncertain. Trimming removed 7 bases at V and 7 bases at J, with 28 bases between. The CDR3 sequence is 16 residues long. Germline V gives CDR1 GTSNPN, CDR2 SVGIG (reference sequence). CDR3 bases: TGTGCCTCCGCAGAGGGCAGAGGAAGGAACTATGGTGGCTACACCTTC. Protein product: CASAEGRGRNYGGYTF.

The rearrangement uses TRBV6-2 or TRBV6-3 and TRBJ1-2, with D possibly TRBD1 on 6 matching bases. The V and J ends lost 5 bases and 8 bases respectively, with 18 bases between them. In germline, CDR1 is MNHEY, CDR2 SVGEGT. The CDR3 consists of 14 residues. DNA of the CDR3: TGTGCCAGCAGTGCCTTAGACAGGACGCCGGGCTACACCTTC. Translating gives CASSALDRTPGYTF.